The sequence of this T cell receptor beta chain was determined in a study of blood T cells in healthy people across ages. A second PCR of roughly 7 to 11 cycles used a sample-barcoded 5' primer and a J-beta primer mix. The authors tagged each cDNA molecule using a template-switch adaptor with 12 random nucleotides. TCRdb recomputed calls from the 5' RACE reads with MiXCR, one row per CDR3 protein. Altogether about 770,000 distinct CDR3 sequences are present, roughly 44% being singletons, with the ten largest covering about a fifth. Germline values: CDR1 SGHTA, CDR2 FQGTGA. Trimming stripped 2 bases from V and 4 bases from J, with 13 bases between. The length of the CDR3 is 15 residues. As to this clonotype: The antigen is unknown.

Regarding the study as a whole: Among T cells, TCR beta diversity per million cells dropped roughly linearly as age rose. Diversity figures based on one million T cells were deemed too low. Across samples, TCR beta diversity tracked strongly with naive T cell percentage.

Sequencing was done on a sample of blood. The receptor was isolated from a man in his sixties in good health. The J gene is TRBJ2-3, the V gene TRBV7-3; TRBD1 or TRBD2 may be the D gene (5 bases each). This chain's CDR3 is CASSLGLVGADTQYF. CDR3 nucleotides: TGTGCCAGCAGCTTAGGGCTAGTGGGGGCAGATACGCAGTATTTT.